This TCR beta chain originates from a study of T cells in Graves' hyperthyroidism and ophthalmopathy. There were TCR beta CDR3 regions amplified from RNA transcripts. First-round RT-PCR of the TCR CDR3 relied on the HTBI primer set. TCRdb reprocessed the multiplex PCR reads via MiXCR and lists one record per CDR3 protein. The sample consists of around 500,000 distinct CDR3 sequences, about 15% of them appearing once. Germline V gene sequence: CDR1 SEHNR, CDR2 FQNEAQ (reference sequence). V lost 4 bases to trimming and J lost 6 bases; unmatched junction nucleotides: 12. The CDR3 has 15 residues. Sequenced sample: blood. The chain is built from TRBV7-9 and TRBJ2-7; 7 bases fit TRBD1. The receptor was isolated from a woman aged 40 to 50 with Graves' hyperthyroidism. CDR3 amino acids: CASSSPLDRWGEQYF. In nucleotides, the CDR3 is TGTGCCAGCAGCTCCCCGTTGGACAGGTGGGGCGAGCAGTACTTC. The variable domain in full, completed from reference TRBV7-9 and TRBJ2-7, reads DTGVSQNPRHKITKRGQNVTFRCDPISEHNRLYWYRQTLGQGPEFLTYFQNEAQLEKSRLLSDRFSAERPKGSFSTLEIQRTEQGDSAMYLCASSSPLDRWGEQYFGPGTRLTVT.